This T cell receptor (beta chain) was found in a study of blood T cell repertoires in COVID-19. Only one count was recorded for this clone. V was cut by 8 bases and J by 3 bases, with 13 bases left in between. The CDR3 loop spans 13 amino acids. Germline-derived CDR1 and CDR2 are WSHSY and SAAADI. Produced via immunoSEQ multiplex PCR; TCRdb's table is partial and in-frame only. The sample lists a few hundred thousand clones, around 90% occurring once. V gene TRBV10-2 combines with J gene TRBJ1-2; D is undetermined. The TCR sequence derives from a woman aged 50 to 60 with acute COVID-19. Sequencing was performed on PBMCs or T cells enriched from blood (not recorded which). The CDR3 sequence: CASRSFFDYGYTF. As DNA, the CDR3 is TGCGCCAGCCGGAGTTTTTTCGACTATGGCTACACCTTC.